This paragraph reports one T cell receptor beta chain. Its antigen is currently unknown. The data are from a study of shared clonotypes between healthy human individuals. Background on the study: Donors consisted of a couple of women and three men between 18 and 49. Notes on the study in general: Between four donors, naive CD4 clonotypes were shared at a level of about 5%.

Per the germline V gene, CDR1 is SNHLY and CDR2 is FYNNEI. Trimming removed 6 bases from V and 3 bases from J, with 14 bases in between. This CDR3 spans 14 amino acids. The protocol was immunoSEQ multiplex PCR, while the TCRdb copy is restricted to in-frame clones and leaves out a portion. Altogether approximately 2.1 million clones are present, over 90% being singletons, with the ten largest covering 0.39%. Sequenced material: naive CD4+ T cells from PBMCs. As to subset: CD45RA+ positively selected. The TCR sequence derives from a man younger than 35 in good health. Some clones in this sample may be carry-over from other donors' samples. The rearrangement uses TRBV2 and TRBJ1-1; D is undetermined. The CDR3 nucleotides read TGTGCCAGCAGCTTTAATGGTCACGACACTGAAGCTTTCTTT. Residues: CASSFNGHDTEAFF. The full variable domain, in which reference TRBV2 and TRBJ1-1 provide the parts outside the CDR3, is EPEVTQTPSHQVTQMGQEVILRCVPISNHLYFYWYRQILGQKVEFLVSFYNNEISEKSEIFDDQFSVERPDGSNFTLKIRSTKLEDSAMYFCASSFNGHDTEAFFGQGTRLTVV.